This TCR beta chain emerged from a study of identical twins. Study-level findings and limits: Cross-sectional statistics, not tracking of the same donors, supported the conclusions.

A universal primer site arose from template switching, and cDNA bore unique molecular identifiers. TCRdb reprocessed the 5' RACE reads with MiXCR, giving one entry per CDR3 protein. In the table there are fewer than 550,000 distinct CDR3 sequences, roughly an eighth of which are singletons. This clonotype was seen once. Its antigen is not known. There are 16 residues in the CDR3. CDR1 is LGHNA, CDR2 YSLEER, per germline. Losses at the gene ends were 0 bases for V and 9 bases for J; bases not matched to a gene: 9. The same data also contributed to another study, on yellow fever vaccine responses in identical twins. That source notes: It has been reported that, in twins, the vaccine T cell response seemed partly convergent and partly personalized.

The TCR was taken from a woman between 18 and 29 years old in good health. The rearrangement uses TRBV4-3 and TRBJ2-2; TRBD2 agrees at 8 bases. The sequenced sample was CD4+ T cells sorted from blood. In DNA, the CDR3 is TGCGCCAGCAGCCAAGATGAGGGACTAGTCCCGAGGGAGCTGTTTTTT. Its protein is CASSQDEGLVPRELFF.